These 20 T cell receptor beta chains were all obtained from the same sample, sequenced in a study of shared clonotypes between healthy human individuals. It was CD45RO-negative cells, positively selected for CCR7, that made up naive CD8 cells, with terminally differentiated effector memory CD45RA+ cells excluded. Assay used: immunoSEQ multiplex PCR; TCRdb lists only in-frame clones, some missing. The sample yields just over 2,000,000 clones, about 95% seen once. The material sequenced was naive CD8+ T cells sorted from blood. These TCRs come from a man between 18 and 29 years old in good health.

V usage is TRBV7-9 and J usage is TRBJ2-7; possibly TRBD2 for D (5 bases). Per the germline V gene, CDR1 is SEHNR and CDR2 is FQNEAQ (reference sequence). The CDR3 consists of 12 residues. Trimming took off 8 bases at V and 2 bases at J, with 10 bases between the two ends. CDR3 region: CASEGSTYEQYF. The CDR3 DNA follows: TGTGCCAGCGAGGGTAGTACCTACGAGCAGTACTTC.

This chain links TRBV9 with TRBJ1-1, with 7 bases lining up with TRBD1. The germline V gene encodes CDR1 SGDLS and CDR2 YYNGEE. With V trimmed by 0 bases and J by 4 bases, 9 bases remained unmatched. This CDR3 has 16 residues. CDR3 protein: CASSVVPTGLGTEAFF. The CDR3 bases are TGTGCCAGCAGCGTAGTCCCGACAGGGCTGGGCACTGAAGCTTTCTTT.

V usage is TRBV19 and J usage is TRBJ1-6; 8 bases align to TRBD1. CDR3 size: 16 residues. Trimming cost V 8 bases and J 7 bases; bases outside gene matches: 13. Germline V gene data show CDR1 as LNHDA and CDR2 as SQIVND (reference sequence). This CDR3 is CASGATDREANSPLHF. The CDR3 DNA reads as TGTGCCAGTGGGGCCACGGACAGGGAGGCGAATTCACCCCTCCACTTT.

This clone has only one observation. This rearrangement joins TRBV10-1 to TRBJ2-7; D gene unclear. The CDR3 runs to 13 residues. The ends were cut back, 3 bases at V and 5 bases at J, with 11 bases in the middle. Germline CDR1 WNHNN, CDR2 SYGVQD (reference sequence). The CDR3 nucleotides are TGCGCCAGCAGTGACCTAGGAGAAAACGAGCAGTACTTC. Its protein product is CASSDLGENEQYF.

This chain links TRBV2 with TRBJ2-7, with 9 positions matching TRBD1. Germline CDR1 SNHLY, CDR2 FYNNEI. V lost 2 bases and J lost 6; bases outside the gene matches: 8. CDR3 length: 15 amino acids. The CDR3 DNA reads TGTGCCAGCAGTGAAACCCCCACAGGGGGCGGCGAGCAGTACTTC. Translated, it gives CASSETPTGGGEQYF.

This chain joins TRBV5-1 and TRBJ2-7; D gene uncertain. Germline CDR1 SGHRS, CDR2 YFSETQ. The CDR3 contains 13 residues. V was shortened by 0 bases and J by 4 bases, with 8 bases between the two germline ends. CDR3 in DNA: TGCGCCAGCAGCTTGGAATACGAATACGAGCAGTACTTC. It specifies CASSLEYEYEQYF.

This chain connects TRBV11-3 to TRBJ1-5; 12 bases fit TRBD1. V trimming: 11 bases; J trimming: 3 bases; junction bases outside the gene matches: 8. Looked up from germline, CDR1 is SGHNT and CDR2 is YENEEA. The CDR3 is 15 residues long. CDR3 amino acids: CALSPGQGANQPQHF. The CDR3 DNA sequence: TGTGCCTTAAGCCCGGGACAGGGGGCCAATCAGCCCCAGCATTTT.

CDR3 in amino acids: CASSNQGVGNNEQFF. The CDR3 nucleotides are TGCGCCAGCAGTAATCAGGGGGTCGGCAACAATGAGCAGTTCTTC. The gene calls are TRBV4-1 and TRBJ2-1, with 7 bases that match TRBD1. This CDR3 has 15 amino acids. The trim removed 6 bases at V and 5 bases at J, leaving 10 bases unmatched. In germline, CDR1 is MGHRA, CDR2 YSYEKL.

The gene calls are TRBV27 and TRBJ2-5, with a tentative D call TRBD1 (6 bases). Germline V gives CDR1 MNHEY, CDR2 SMNVEV (reference sequence). The CDR3 sequence is 13 residues long. V was pared by 6 bases and J by 5 bases, with 13 bases between. The CDR3 DNA reads TGTGCCAGCAGCCATGGACAGAAGGAGACCCAGTACTTC. It translates to CASSHGQKETQYF.

V and J are TRBV28 and TRBJ2-7, with TRBD1 identical over 9 bases. The CDR3 contains 13 residues. Germline-derived CDR1 and CDR2 are MDHEN and SYDVKM. The V and J ends lost 5 bases and 5 bases, in that order; junction bases with no gene match: 4. The CDR3 protein is CASSPRTGDEQYF. The CDR3 coding sequence is TGTGCCAGCAGTCCCAGGACAGGGGACGAGCAGTACTTC.

This clone has only a few counts. This chain connects TRBV30 to TRBJ1-1; D gene unclear. The CDR3 length is 13 residues. V was cut by 1 base and J by 0 bases, with 6 bases left in between. Germline assignment: CDR1 GTSNPN and CDR2 SVGIG (reference sequence). CDR3 bases: TGTGCCTGGAGTGGCAGCATGAACACTGAAGCTTTCTTT. Encoded protein: CAWSGSMNTEAFF. Using reference TRBV30 and TRBJ1-1 for the parts outside the CDR3, the full variable domain is SQTIHQWPATLVQPVGSPLSLECTVEGTSNPNLYWYRQAAGRGLQLLFYSVGIGQISSEVPQNLSASRPQDRQFILSSKKLLLSDSGFYLCAWSGSMNTEAFFGQGTRLTVV.

In DNA form, the CDR3 reads TGTGCCAGCAGCTTTAGGAACTCCTACAATGAGCAGTTCTTC. Translation gives CASSFRNSYNEQFF. The chain employs TRBV5-6 and TRBJ2-1, with no clear D. Trimming left V 2 bases short and J 0 bases short, with 6 bases between. This CDR3 is built from 14 residues. CDR1 and CDR2 from the germline V gene are SGHDT and YYEEEE.

Concerning this clone itself: Other DNA sequences in this specimen translate into the identical CDR3. This chain joins TRBV30 and TRBJ2-7, with 8 nucleotides matching TRBD1. The CDR3 is 14 amino acids. Per germline, CDR1 GTSNPN and CDR2 SVGIG (reference sequence). The trim removed 2 bases at V and 3 bases at J, leaving 6 bases unmatched. As DNA, the CDR3 is TGTGCCTGGAGTTCCGGGACAGGTGACTACGAGCAGTACTTC. Encoded protein: CAWSSGTGDYEQYF.

This sequence joins TRBV7-9 and TRBJ2-1; 8 nucleotides align to TRBD2. After removal of 7 bases from V and 3 bases from J, the junction contained 20 bases not matched to a gene. The CDR3 is 19 amino acids. Per germline, CDR1 SEHNR and CDR2 FQNEAQ (reference sequence). CDR3 sequence (DNA): TGTGCCAGCATCCGAAGCGGGGCCCGTCCCAGCGGGAGCTACAATGAGCAGTTCTTC. It specifies CASIRSGARPSGSYNEQFF.

The chain is built from TRBV10-3 and TRBJ2-3; D unclear. V lost 0 bases and J 1 base, leaving 2 bases between the germline ends. CDR1 is ENHRY, CDR2 SYGVKD, per germline. This CDR3 has 13 residues. The DNA of the CDR3 is TGTGCCATCAGTGAGTCTGGCACAGATACGCAGTATTTT. Residues: CAISESGTDTQYF.

The V gene is TRBV27, the J gene TRBJ1-1; TRBD1 matches at 10 bases. The V gene's germline CDR1 is MNHEY and CDR2 SMNVEV (reference sequence). The CDR3 consists of 16 residues. The V and J ends lost 5 bases and 0 bases, in that order; junction bases with no gene match: 6. The CDR3 loop reads CASSPGTGVMNTEAFF. CDR3 nucleotide sequence: TGTGCCAGCAGTCCAGGGACAGGGGTTATGAACACTGAAGCTTTCTTT.

The chain is built from TRBV5-4 and TRBJ2-7; perhaps TRBD2 as D (7 bases). From germline, CDR1 is SGHNT and CDR2 YYREEE (reference sequence). CDR3 length: 14 amino acids. V shed 0 bases and J shed 5 bases, with 12 bases lying between them. CDR3 sequence reads: CASSLVGGAHEQYF. For the CDR3, the DNA is TGTGCCAGCAGCTTGGTGGGGGGGGCCCACGAGCAGTACTTC.

The gene calls are TRBV10-1 and TRBJ2-5; either TRBD1 or TRBD2 may supply D (7 bases each). From germline, CDR1 is WNHNN and CDR2 SYGVQD (reference sequence). The length of the CDR3 is 16 residues. V was trimmed by 2 bases and J by 5 bases, leaving 18 bases between them. The CDR3 coding sequence is TGCGCCAGCAGTGAGGGGACAGCGGGGCTTGGGGAGACCCAGTACTTC. Its protein is CASSEGTAGLGETQYF.

This rearrangement joins TRBV7-9 to TRBJ2-1; D is perhaps TRBD2 (6 bases). Trimming shortened V by 5 bases and J by 2 bases, and 13 bases separated the two germline ends. The germline gives CDR1 SEHNR, CDR2 FQNEAQ (reference sequence). The CDR3 length is 15 residues. Here the CDR3 DNA reads TGTGCCAGCAGCCCCGCGGGACTGGCCTACAATGAGCAGTTCTTC. This translates into CASSPAGLAYNEQFF.

The chain links TRBV30 to TRBJ2-7; 8 nucleotides line up with TRBD1. V lost 2 bases to trimming and J lost 5 bases; unmatched junction nucleotides: 5. The CDR3 length is 13 residues. Germline CDR1 and CDR2: GTSNPN and SVGIG (reference sequence). CDR3 in DNA: TGTGCCTGGAGTTCGGACAGGGTTAACGAGCAGTACTTC. This encodes CAWSSDRVNEQYF.